The sequence of this TCR beta chain was determined in a study of blood T cells in healthy people across ages. Study findings and constraints: Naive and antigen-experienced cells could not be conclusively compared, given unsorted PBMCs. More naive CD4+ cells and higher diversity marked long-lived donors relative to aged donors. Per-million-T-cell TCR beta diversity fell roughly linearly with age.

In regard to this clonotype: The antigen is not known.

Using a J-beta primer mix together with a sample-barcoded 5' primer, a second PCR was run for about 6 to 12 cycles. TCRdb independently ran MiXCR on the 5' RACE reads; one entry per CDR3 protein. This sample has just under 550,000 distinct CDR3 sequences, with about 25% found just once. Trimming took 3 bases from V and 0 from J, leaving 14 bases between them. The CDR3 loop spans 16 amino acids. Germline CDR1 SGHTA, CDR2 FQGNSA. The sample was also linked to a second study, of T cells of mothers and their children. Per that paper: Per mother, over 9.5 million TCR beta CDR3 reads were obtained; per child, roughly 2.8 million.

Sequencing was carried out using blood. This sequence originates from a boy between 10 and 17 years old in good health. The rearrangement links TRBV7-2 to TRBJ1-2; D ambiguous. CDR3 sequence (DNA): TGTGCCAGCAGCTTTACCCCCCCGGGAGCTAACTATGGCTACACCTTC. This sequence encodes CASSFTPPGANYGYTF.